What follows are 3 T cell receptor beta chains derived from one specimen sequenced in a study of early T cells in non-severe SARS-CoV-2 infection. MiXCR, applied by TCRdb to the 5' RACE reads, yields one record per CDR3 protein. This sample yields 50,000 to 80,000 distinct CDR3 sequences, of which 7% to 9.5% are seen a single time; roughly 12% belongs to the top ten. The sample in question was whole blood, obtained at baseline. Every receptor here comes from an adult who was a healthcare worker with PCR-confirmed SARS-CoV-2 infection or an uninfected control (not recorded which).

This chain connects TRBV12-3 or TRBV12-4 to TRBJ2-7; 7 bases align to TRBD1. CDR3 size: 15 residues. V gave up 5 bases and J gave up 1 base; unmatched junction bases: 8. This CDR3 reads CASSPRQGASYEQYF. In nucleotides, the CDR3 is TGTGCCAGCAGTCCCCGACAGGGTGCGTCCTACGAGCAGTACTTC.

The genes are TRBV12-5 and TRBJ2-1; D is ambiguous. Germline CDR1 LGHNT, CDR2 FRNRAP. V was clipped by 7 bases and J by 1 base, with 17 bases between them. There are 16 residues in the CDR3. The CDR3 nucleotides are TGTGCTAGTGCTTCGGGCGTGACGTCTTCCTACAATGAGCAGTTCTTC. Encoded protein: CASASGVTSSYNEQFF. The full variable domain, in which reference TRBV12-5 and TRBJ2-1 provide the parts outside the CDR3, is DARVTQTPRHKVTEMGQEVTMRCQPILGHNTVFWYRQTMMQGLELLAYFRNRAPLDDSGMPKDRFSAEMPDATLATLKIQPSEPRDSAVYFCASASGVTSSYNEQFFGPGTRLTVL.

Many counts were recorded for this clonotype. The rearrangement joins TRBV20-1 to TRBJ2-5; 14 bases are shared with TRBD2. The CDR3 is 16 amino acids. Germline CDR1 is DFQATT and CDR2 is SNEGSKA (reference sequence). V trimming: 1 base; J trimming: 4 bases; junction bases outside the gene matches: 5. CDR3 coding DNA: TGCAGTGCTAGAGTTCACGGACTAGCGGGGGGAGAGACCCAGTACTTC. It is translated as CSARVHGLAGGETQYF.